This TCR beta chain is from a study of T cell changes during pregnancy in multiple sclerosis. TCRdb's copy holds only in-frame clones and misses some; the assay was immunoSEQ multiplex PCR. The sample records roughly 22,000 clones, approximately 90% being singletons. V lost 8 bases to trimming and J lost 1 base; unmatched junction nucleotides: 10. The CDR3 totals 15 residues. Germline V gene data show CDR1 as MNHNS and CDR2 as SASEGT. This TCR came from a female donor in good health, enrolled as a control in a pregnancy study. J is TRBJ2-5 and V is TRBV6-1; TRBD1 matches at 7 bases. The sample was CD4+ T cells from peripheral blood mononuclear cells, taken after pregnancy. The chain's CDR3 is CASVRGTVFQETQYF. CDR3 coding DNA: TGTGCCAGCGTAAGAGGGACAGTGTTCCAAGAGACCCAGTACTTC.